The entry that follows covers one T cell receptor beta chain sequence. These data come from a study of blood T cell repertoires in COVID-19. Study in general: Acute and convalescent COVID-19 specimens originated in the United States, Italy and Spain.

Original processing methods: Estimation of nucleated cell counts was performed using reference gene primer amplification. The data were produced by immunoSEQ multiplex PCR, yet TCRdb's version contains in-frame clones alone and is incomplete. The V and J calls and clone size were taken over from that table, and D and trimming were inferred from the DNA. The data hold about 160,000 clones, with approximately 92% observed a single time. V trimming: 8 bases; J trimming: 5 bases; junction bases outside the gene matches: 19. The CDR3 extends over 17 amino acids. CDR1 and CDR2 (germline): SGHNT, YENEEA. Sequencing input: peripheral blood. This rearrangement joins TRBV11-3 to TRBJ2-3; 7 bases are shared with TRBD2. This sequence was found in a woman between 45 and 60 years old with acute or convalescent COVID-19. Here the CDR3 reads CASSDPSAGEGRDTQYF. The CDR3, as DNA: TGTGCCAGCTCGGATCCATCCGCGGGAGAGGGGCGAGATACGCAGTATTTT.